This T cell receptor (beta chain) was profiled in a study of T cell responses to AZD1222 COVID-19 vaccine. Trimming removed 4 bases from V and 10 bases from J; junction bases left unmatched: 16. Germline CDR1 is PRHDT and CDR2 is FYEKMQ (reference sequence). This CDR3 spans 18 amino acids. Of note for this clone: Its antigen remains unidentified.

Generated by immunoSEQ multiplex PCR, the TCRdb table keeps only in-frame clones and is missing some. The table includes fewer than 150,000 clones, around 90% detected once. Broader study findings: Nearly half of spike-specific TCRs reportedly go after variant regions that carry no mutations.

The receptor's source is an adult in good health. The sequencing used peripheral blood, collected on day 0 of AZD1222 vaccination. The chain recombines TRBV13 with TRBJ2-1, with 13 nucleotides matching TRBD2. The CDR3 sequence: CASSSYGTSGAPYREQFF. The CDR3 bases are TGTGCCAGCAGCTCGTACGGGACTAGCGGGGCACCCTACAGGGAGCAGTTCTTC.